The entry below gives a single T cell receptor (beta chain) sequence along with its context. Antigen specificity is unknown. The whole isolated RNA underwent reverse transcription, so sequencing captured expressed TCRB transcripts. The data were produced by immunoSEQ multiplex PCR, yet TCRdb's version contains in-frame clones alone and is incomplete. Of 100,000 to 150,000 clones in the sample, roughly a sixth were seen once. These data originate in a study of beta chain features in type 1 diabetes. The V end lost 0 bases, the J end lost 10 bases, and 25 bases lay between the germline ends. CDR1 is KGHSH and CDR2 is LQKENI in the germline V gene. The CDR3 runs 18 residues. Study-level findings and limits: Moderately but significantly shorter TCRB CDR3s were found in Type 1 diabetes patients in all four CD4+ subsets.

The sequenced sample was central memory CD4+ T cells from blood. This chain joins TRBV18 and TRBJ2-1, with a tentative D call TRBD2 (6 bases). The source is a man in his late teens or twenties with type 1 diabetes. CDR3 in amino acids: CASSPPKEGGSLLGEQFF. The CDR3 DNA follows: TGTGCCAGCTCACCACCAAAGGAAGGAGGGAGTCTACTTGGAGAGCAGTTCTTC.